Each of the 15 T cell receptor beta chains below was sequenced from the same sample in a study of tumor and adjacent non-tumor tissue in lung cancer. This sample's RNA came from whole unsorted tissue. More than 3 cm separated this lung sample from the edge of the tumor. A modified ARM-PCR protocol with three rounds of nested PCR amplified TCRbeta. TCRdb called the multiplex PCR reads again in MiXCR, with one record for every CDR3 protein. This sample has some 73,000 distinct CDR3 sequences, with more than 80% found just once. Sequences were obtained from distant non-tumor lung tissue. These receptors all come from a man between 60 and 70 years old with non-small cell lung cancer.

As for this clonotype: This may be a read error: a much more frequent sequence differs by one nucleotide. The V and J genes are TRBV28 and TRBJ2-1; D gene uncertain. Deletions cut 4 bases from V and 13 bases from J, with 11 bases between. Germline lookup yields CDR1 MDHEN and CDR2 SYDVKM. The CDR3 sequence is 11 residues long. The CDR3 DNA sequence: TGTGCCAGCAGTTCGACCTACTGTCAGTTCTTC. Protein sequence: CASSSTYCQFF.

Comment on this clonotype: Relative to the germline gene, one junction end is altered; a read error may explain this. V usage is TRBV11-2 and J usage is TRBJ2-5, with a tentative D call TRBD2 (7 bases). The CDR3 sequence is 16 residues long. Germline assignment: CDR1 SGHAT and CDR2 FQNNGV. CDR3 amino acids: CASSSTMGGPREIQYF. The CDR3 DNA sequence: TGTGCCAGCAGCTCCACGATGGGGGGGCCAAGGGAGATCCAGTACTTC.

This clonotype came up a few times. This may come from a read error, since a much larger clone is one base off. The chain has TRBV20-1 and TRBJ2-1; perhaps TRBD2 as D (6 bases). Trimming removed 7 bases from V and 2 bases from J, with 18 bases in between. In germline, CDR1 is DFQATT, CDR2 SNEGSKA (reference sequence). The CDR3 covers 15 residues. CDR3 region: CSVKLSSVAYNEQFF. The CDR3 bases are TGCAGTGTTAAGTTGTCTAGCGTGGCCTACAATGAGCAGTTCTTC.

With regard to this clonotype: The junction does not match germline at one end; this may be a read error. The chain uses TRBV11-2 and TRBJ1-5; no definite D call. This CDR3 region has 13 residues. CDR1 is SGHAT and CDR2 is FQNNGV in the germline V gene. Here the CDR3 reads CASSFNGEQPQHF. The CDR3 region has the DNA TGTGCTAGCAGCTTTAACGGGGAGCAGCCCCAGCATTTT.

Comment on this clonotype: Here the CDR3 omits its conserved ending phenylalanine or tryptophan, so a read error is the likely source. CDR3 sequence (DNA): TGTGCAAGCGGATCTAGCGGGGGGAGCTCCTACGAGCAGTACTCC. It translates to CASGSSGGSSYEQYS. The chain recombines TRBV6-2 or TRBV6-3 with TRBJ2-7, with 11 bases identical to TRBD2. Germline V gene data show CDR1 as MNHEY and CDR2 as SVGEGT. The CDR3 runs to 15 residues.

The chain employs TRBV11-3 and TRBJ2-2, with D possibly being TRBD2 (6 bases). The germline V gene encodes CDR1 SGHNT and CDR2 YENEEA. The CDR3 loop spans 18 amino acids. Trimming shortened V by 7 bases and J by 5 bases, and 26 bases separated the two germline ends. CDR3 coding DNA: TGTGCCAGCACCCAAGCGGGTTTCCGACCCCGAGGGACCGGGGAGCTGTTTTTT. Translated: CASTQAGFRPRGTGELFF.

To note about this clonotype: The junction shows a germline mismatch at one end, possibly a read error. The chain is built from TRBV6-5 and TRBJ1-5, with D possibly being TRBD1 (6 bases). Germline CDR1 is MNHEY and CDR2 is SVGAGI. This CDR3 is built from 15 residues. The chain's CDR3 is CASNYLQGCNQPQHF. The CDR3 DNA follows: TGTGCCAGCAATTACCTACAGGGATGCAATCAACCCCAGCATTTT.

The gene calls are TRBV20-1 and TRBJ2-4; TRBD1 might be the D (5 bases). This CDR3 has 20 residues. V lost 8 bases and J lost 0, with 32 bases in between. Germline CDR1 and CDR2: DFQATT and SNEGSKA (reference sequence). DNA of the CDR3: TGCAGTACTACGAGCCGACCTACAGGAGTGGTGTTTCTAGCCAAAAACATTCAGTACTTC. This codes for CSTTSRPTGVVFLAKNIQYF.

About this clonotype: This may be a read error, as it is one base from a much larger clone. The rearrangement links TRBV20-1 to TRBJ2-3; 8 bases line up with TRBD2. The CDR3 covers 15 residues. Germline assignment: CDR1 DFQATT and CDR2 SNEGSKA (reference sequence). V was clipped by 6 bases and J by 5 bases; unmatched bases: 13. CDR3 residues: CSAPRGLVGIDTQYF. CDR3 bases: TGCAGTGCCCCCAGGGGACTAGTGGGAATAGATACGCAGTATTTT.

CDR3 in amino acids: CASSVLNSSYEQYF. For the CDR3, the DNA is TGTGCCAGCAGCGTACTAAACAGCTCCTACGAGCAGTACTTC. The genes are TRBV11-2 and TRBJ2-7; D ambiguous. The germline V gene has CDR1 SGHAT and CDR2 FQNNGV. V was clipped by 5 bases and J by 0 bases, with 11 bases between them. There are 14 residues in the CDR3.

Many counts were recorded for this clonotype. The chain joins TRBV20-1 to TRBJ2-1; TRBD2 agrees at 8 bases. The V segment lost 6 bases and the J segment 8 bases; nucleotides outside the gene matches: 6. CDR3 length: 12 residues. Germline CDR1 reads DFQATT; CDR2 reads SNEGSKA (reference sequence). The CDR3: CSASGGSYEQFF. CDR3 DNA sequence: TGCAGTGCAAGCGGGGGAAGCTATGAGCAGTTCTTC.

This rearrangement joins TRBV6-1 to TRBJ1-1, with 7 bases matching TRBD1. V was clipped by 10 bases and J by 3 bases; unmatched bases: 11. Germline V lookup: CDR1 MNHNS, CDR2 SASEGT. The CDR3 runs to 14 residues. CDR3 in amino acids: CATSENRGDTEAFF. The CDR3 coding sequence is TGTGCCACTAGTGAAAACAGGGGCGACACTGAAGCTTTCTTT.

The chain links TRBV12-3 or TRBV12-4 to TRBJ1-1; TRBD1 is a possible D gene (5 bases). The CDR3 has 14 residues. Trimming shortened V by 4 bases and J by 0 bases, and 9 bases separated the two germline ends. The CDR3 region is CASSSRGMNTEAFF. CDR3 DNA: TGTGCCAGCAGTTCGCGGGGGATGAACACTGAAGCTTTCTTT.

Turning to this clonotype: The junction shows a germline mismatch at one end, possibly a read error. The genes are TRBV28 and TRBJ2-3; D gene unclear. CDR3 length: 14 amino acids. Germline V gives CDR1 MDHEN, CDR2 SYDVKM. The CDR3: CASSFLSGTNTQNF. The CDR3 DNA is TGTGCCAGCAGTTTCCTTAGTGGCACAAATACGCAGAATTTT.

V is TRBV20-1 and J is TRBJ2-1; the D is unclear. The CDR3 runs to 12 residues. Per the germline V gene, CDR1 is DFQATT and CDR2 is SNEGSKA (reference sequence). The CDR3 bases are TGCACTGTTAGGGATAGGGCCGATGAGCAGTTCTTC. It specifies CTVRDRADEQFF.